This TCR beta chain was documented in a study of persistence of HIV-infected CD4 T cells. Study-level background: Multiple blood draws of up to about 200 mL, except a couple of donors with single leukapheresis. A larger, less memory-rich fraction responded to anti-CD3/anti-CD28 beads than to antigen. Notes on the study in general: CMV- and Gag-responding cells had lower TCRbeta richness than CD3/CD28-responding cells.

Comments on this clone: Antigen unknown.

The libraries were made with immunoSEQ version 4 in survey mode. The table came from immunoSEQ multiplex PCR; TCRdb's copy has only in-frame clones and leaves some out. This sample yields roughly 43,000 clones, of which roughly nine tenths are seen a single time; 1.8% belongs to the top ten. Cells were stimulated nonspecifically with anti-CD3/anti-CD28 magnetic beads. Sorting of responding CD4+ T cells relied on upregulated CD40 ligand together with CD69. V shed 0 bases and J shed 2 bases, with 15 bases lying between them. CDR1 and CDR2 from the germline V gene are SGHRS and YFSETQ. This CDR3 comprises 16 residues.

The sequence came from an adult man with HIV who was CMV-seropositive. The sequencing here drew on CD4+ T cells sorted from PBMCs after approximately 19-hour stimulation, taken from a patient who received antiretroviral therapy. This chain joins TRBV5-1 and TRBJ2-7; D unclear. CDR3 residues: CASSLGVGQIAYEQYF. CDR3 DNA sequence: TGCGCCAGCAGCTTGGGGGTGGGCCAGATCGCCTACGAGCAGTACTTC.